Shown below are 9 T cell receptor beta chains from a single sample sequenced in a study of cytomegalovirus exposure and HLA in healthy donors. Clones were read by immunoSEQ multiplex PCR, and TCRdb kept only the in-frame ones, dropping some. Of 95,000 to 150,000 clones listed, over 75% are singletons. Input material: PBMCs. The receptors were sampled from a woman younger than 45 in good health and CMV-seronegative.

The rearrangement uses TRBV2 and TRBJ2-3; TRBD2 might be the D (5 bases). Germline V gene sequence: CDR1 SNHLY, CDR2 FYNNEI. The V end was cut by 5 bases, the J end by 0 bases, with 9 bases between. The CDR3 extends over 14 amino acids. The CDR3 loop is CASSRDSSTDTQYF. CDR3 sequence (DNA): TGTGCCAGCAGTCGGGATTCTAGCACAGATACGCAGTATTTT.

J is TRBJ1-2 and V is TRBV19; perhaps TRBD1 as D (6 bases). CDR3 size: 14 residues. Germline lookup yields CDR1 LNHDA and CDR2 SQIVND (reference sequence). The ends were cut back, 3 bases at V and 4 bases at J, with 12 bases in the middle. The CDR3 loop reads CASSMTGYGYGYTF. In nucleotides, the CDR3 is TGTGCCAGTAGTATGACAGGATACGGCTATGGCTACACCTTC.

This chain links TRBV7-9 with TRBJ2-2, with a weak D call TRBD1 (5 bases). Germline values: CDR1 SEHNR, CDR2 FQNEAQ (reference sequence). This CDR3 region has 15 residues. V was trimmed by 5 bases and J by 3 bases, leaving 13 bases between them. CDR3 sequence reads: CASSPRADYTGELFF. In DNA form, the CDR3 reads TGTGCCAGCAGCCCCAGGGCCGACTACACCGGGGAGCTGTTTTTT.

To note about this clone: This CDR3 is also generated by other DNA sequences in the sample. This sequence joins TRBV5-1 and TRBJ2-3, with D perhaps TRBD2 (5 bases). Germline CDR1 is SGHRS and CDR2 is YFSETQ. Trimming left V 5 bases short and J 3 bases short, with 10 bases between. The CDR3 loop spans 13 amino acids. The CDR3 DNA is TGCGCCAGCAGTCTCCGGGGTACAGATACGCAGTATTTT. It specifies CASSLRGTDTQYF.

CDR3 amino acids: CATTPAEDYGYTF. DNA for the CDR3: TGTGCCACCACGCCGGCGGAAGACTATGGCTACACCTTC. The chain recombines TRBV6-5 with TRBJ1-2, with D hard to call. V shed 10 bases and J shed 3 bases, with 15 bases lying between them. This CDR3 is built from 13 residues. The germline V gene encodes CDR1 MNHEY and CDR2 SVGAGI.

CDR3 loop: CASSMGPGGSYEQYF. The CDR3, as DNA: TGTGCCAGTAGTATGGGACCCGGGGGCTCCTACGAGCAGTACTTC. The chain links TRBV19 to TRBJ2-7; a weak D match, TRBD2 (6 bases). The germline V gene has CDR1 LNHDA and CDR2 SQIVND (reference sequence). V gave up 3 bases and J gave up 0 bases, with 12 bases separating them. This CDR3 has 15 residues.

The genes are TRBV5-4 and TRBJ1-2, with 7 positions matching TRBD1. The length of the CDR3 is 15 residues. Trimming removed 4 bases from V and 1 base from J; junction bases left unmatched: 7. The germline CDR1 and CDR2 sequences are SGHNT and YYREEE (reference sequence). The CDR3 bases are TGTGCCAGCAGCCTCGGGGACAGAATTAACTATGGCTACACCTTC. It specifies CASSLGDRINYGYTF.

This clone was counted a single time. V and J are TRBV5-1 and TRBJ2-3; 8 nucleotides align to TRBD2. Germline loops: CDR1 SGHRS, CDR2 YFSETQ. The J segment lost 1 base and the V segment lost 0 bases, leaving 4 bases of the junction unmatched. CDR3 length equals 16 residues. CDR3 residues: CASSLEPAGGTDTQYF. DNA for the CDR3: TGCGCCAGCAGCTTGGAACCAGCGGGGGGCACAGATACGCAGTATTTT.

In its sample, this clone was seen a few times. J is TRBJ1-2 and V is TRBV6-1; 12 positions match TRBD1. V trimming: 1 base; J trimming: 4 bases; junction bases outside the gene matches: 4. Per the germline V gene, CDR1 is MNHNS and CDR2 is SASEGT. The CDR3 is 16 residues long. This CDR3 is CASSEDVGQGAYGYTF. The CDR3 DNA is TGTGCCAGCAGTGAAGACGTGGGACAGGGGGCCTATGGCTACACCTTC.